The 13 T cell receptor beta chains below come from one sample, sequenced in a study of cytomegalovirus exposure and HLA in healthy donors. PCR amplification relied on 60 Vbeta primers (plus 13 Jbeta primers). The data were produced by immunoSEQ multiplex PCR, yet TCRdb's version contains in-frame clones alone and is incomplete. In the table there are some 76,000 clones, less than 85% of which are singletons. Sequenced input: PBMCs. The receptor set was obtained from a woman aged 45 to 65 in good health and CMV-seronegative.

In DNA, the CDR3 is TGTGCCAGCCTGGGGGGGTTGGGAAATGAGCAGTTCTTC. Translating gives CASLGGLGNEQFF. The rearrangement uses TRBV2 and TRBJ2-1; TRBD2 matches at 7 bases. The trim removed 8 bases at V and 7 bases at J, leaving 8 bases unmatched. Per the germline V gene, CDR1 is SNHLY and CDR2 is FYNNEI. The CDR3 extends over 13 amino acids.

The V call is TRBV7-9, the J call TRBJ2-6; a weak D match, TRBD2 (5 bases). CDR1 is SEHNR, CDR2 FQNEAQ, per germline (reference sequence). The V and J ends lost 7 bases and 0 bases respectively, with 16 bases between them. The CDR3 has 17 amino acids. The CDR3 is CASTFGGSSSGANVLTF. CDR3 nucleotide sequence: TGTGCCAGCACCTTTGGAGGCTCTAGCTCTGGGGCCAACGTCCTGACTTTC.

The rearrangement uses TRBV10-3 and TRBJ1-5; tentatively, D is TRBD1 (5 bases). The germline gives CDR1 ENHRY, CDR2 SYGVKD. There are 14 residues in the CDR3. Trimming took 10 bases from V and 4 from J, leaving 17 bases between them. CDR3 residues: CATRAGFGNQPQHF. For the CDR3, the DNA is TGTGCCACCAGGGCGGGATTTGGGAATCAGCCCCAGCATTTT.

The chain combines TRBV7-3 with TRBJ2-5, with a tentative D call TRBD1 (6 bases). Trimming took off 2 bases at V and 5 bases at J, with 15 bases between the two ends. CDR1 SGHTA and CDR2 FQGTGA come from the germline V gene. The CDR3 sequence is 15 residues long. The CDR3 DNA follows: TGTGCCAGCAGCTTAGATGGCAGGGGAAGGGAGACCCAGTACTTC. Encoded protein: CASSLDGRGRETQYF.

This chain uses TRBV9 with TRBJ1-2, with a possible D match to TRBD1 (5 bases). V lost 0 bases and J lost 6, with 18 bases in between. Germline V gene lookup returns CDR1 SGDLS and CDR2 YYNGEE. The CDR3 loop spans 16 amino acids. The CDR3 DNA reads TGTGCCAGCAGCGTAGGGCCTCATTCCGGGGGGGATGGCTACACCTTC. Protein sequence: CASSVGPHSGGDGYTF.

The CDR3 DNA follows: TGCGCCAGCAGCTTGGCCAGATTCAATGAGCAGTTCTTC. This sequence encodes CASSLARFNEQFF. The chain has TRBV5-1 and TRBJ2-1; D is uncertain. V lost 0 bases to trimming and J lost 6 bases, with 7 bases between them. Germline CDR1 is SGHRS and CDR2 is YFSETQ. The CDR3 sequence is 13 residues long.

The chain is built from TRBV30 and TRBJ1-1; D gene unclear. The CDR3 spans 13 residues. V was cut by 5 bases and J by 5 bases, with 15 bases left in between. From germline, CDR1 is GTSNPN and CDR2 SVGIG (reference sequence). The CDR3 bases are TGTGCCTGGTCAAGACACGGAGGGACTGAAGCTTTCTTT. Protein sequence: CAWSRHGGTEAFF.

This clone was seen only once. The gene calls are TRBV7-2 and TRBJ2-2; TRBD2 aligns across 8 bases. With V trimmed by 1 base and J by 6 bases, 16 bases remained unmatched. Per germline, CDR1 SGHTA and CDR2 FQGNSA. The CDR3 consists of 19 residues. CDR3 nucleotide sequence: TGTGCCAGCAGCTTAGTTTTCCCTTCGGGAGGGGGACCCGCCGGGGAGCTGTTTTTT. Translated, it gives CASSLVFPSGGGPAGELFF.

The rearrangement joins TRBV4-2 to TRBJ2-3; 11 nucleotides agree with TRBD2. The length of the CDR3 is 17 residues. Germline CDR1 and CDR2: LGHNA and YNFKEQ. The V gene end was trimmed by 0 bases and the J gene end by 6 bases; junction bases not matched to a gene: 8. The CDR3 nucleotides read TGTGCCAGCAGCCAAGAGTTAGCGGGAGGGCCGTCCGATACGCAGTATTTT. As protein: CASSQELAGGPSDTQYF.

The chain is built from TRBV29-1 and TRBJ2-3; the match to TRBD2 covers 7 bases. The length of the CDR3 is 14 residues. The germline gives CDR1 SQVTM, CDR2 ANQGSEA. The J segment lost 4 bases and the V segment lost 6 bases, leaving 10 bases of the junction unmatched. CDR3 DNA sequence: TGCAGCGTGGGGAGAGGACTAGTGCCAGATACGCAGTATTTT. This gives the protein CSVGRGLVPDTQYF.

The chain couples TRBV7-3 to TRBJ2-1; TRBD1 matches at 7 bases. The CDR3 has 15 amino acids. Germline V gives CDR1 SGHTA, CDR2 FQGTGA. Germline trimming cut 5 bases from V and 2 bases from J; bases unmatched to any gene: 6. CDR3 amino acids: CASSPQTGTYNEQFF. CDR3 in DNA: TGTGCCAGCAGCCCCCAGACAGGGACCTACAATGAGCAGTTCTTC.

V and J are TRBV30 and TRBJ2-6; D might be TRBD2 (6 bases). V gave up 4 bases and J gave up 0 bases, with 13 bases separating them. Germline V gene data show CDR1 as GTSNPN and CDR2 as SVGIG (reference sequence). There are 16 residues in the CDR3. CDR3 in amino acids: CAWTGTASSGANVLTF. CDR3 DNA: TGTGCCTGGACCGGGACTGCGAGCTCTGGGGCCAACGTCCTGACTTTC.

This chain joins TRBV6-5 and TRBJ1-2, with TRBD1 matching 9 bases. The CDR3 spans 14 residues. Per germline, CDR1 MNHEY and CDR2 SVGAGI. V trimming: 2 bases; J trimming: 5 bases; junction bases outside the gene matches: 3. The CDR3 spells CASSYEQGAYGYTF. In DNA, the CDR3 is TGTGCCAGCAGTTACGAACAGGGGGCTTATGGCTACACCTTC.